The entry below gives a single T cell receptor beta chain sequence along with its context. CDR3 size: 16 residues. The V gene's germline CDR1 is SGHTS and CDR2 YDEGEE. V was clipped by 0 bases and J by 0 bases, with 12 bases between them. Clones were read by immunoSEQ multiplex PCR, and TCRdb kept only the in-frame ones, dropping some. The table shows about 490,000 clones, with 65% to 85% occurring only once. This specimen comes from a study of shared clonotypes between healthy human individuals. The chain has TRBV5-8 and TRBJ1-1; D is unresolved. The TCR sequence derives from a woman aged 40 to 55 in good health. Some clones in this sample may be carry-over from other donors' samples. Sequencing used PBMCs. CDR3 sequence reads: CASSLGAPPMNTEAFF. The CDR3 DNA reads TGTGCCAGCAGCTTGGGGGCTCCTCCTATGAACACTGAAGCTTTCTTT.